This T cell receptor beta chain was sequenced for a study of T cell responses to AZD1222 COVID-19 vaccine. Only in-frame clones appear in the TCRdb table, and some are missing; sequencing was by immunoSEQ multiplex PCR. The sample records 95,000 to 100,000 clones, 90% being singletons. The germline V gene has CDR1 SNHLY and CDR2 FYNNEI. The CDR3 is 13 amino acids. With 6 bases removed from V and 4 bases from J, the gap between germline ends came to 12 bases. This clone was detected only a few times. The antigen is undetermined. Whole-study results and caveats: CD4 TCRs associated with vaccination spanned spike, dominating at 160-218 and 743-854. It was only a handful of AZD1222 recipients who were seropositive at baseline.

J is TRBJ1-1 and V is TRBV2; D call uncertain. Sequences were derived from peripheral blood, sampled on day 0 of AZD1222 vaccination. This sequence originates from an adult in good health. CDR3 DNA: TGTGCCAGCAGGTCTCAGCAAGGCACTGAAGCTTTCTTT. Translation: CASRSQQGTEAFF.